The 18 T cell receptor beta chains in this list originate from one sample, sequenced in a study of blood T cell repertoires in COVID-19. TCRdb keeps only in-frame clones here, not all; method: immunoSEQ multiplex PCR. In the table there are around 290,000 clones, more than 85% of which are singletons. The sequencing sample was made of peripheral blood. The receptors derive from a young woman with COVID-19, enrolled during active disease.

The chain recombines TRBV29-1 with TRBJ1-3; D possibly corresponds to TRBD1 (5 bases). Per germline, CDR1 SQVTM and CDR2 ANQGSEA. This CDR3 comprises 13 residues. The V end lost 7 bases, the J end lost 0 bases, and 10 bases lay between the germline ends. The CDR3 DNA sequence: TGCAGCGCTCAGGGATTCTCTGGAAACACCATATATTTT. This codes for CSAQGFSGNTIYF.

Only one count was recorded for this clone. CDR3 sequence reads: CASTQGAPPEAFF. CDR3 bases: TGTGCCAGCACGCAGGGGGCGCCACCTGAAGCTTTCTTT. The V gene is TRBV28, the J gene TRBJ1-1, with 8 bases that match TRBD1. The CDR3 is 13 residues long. J lost 6 bases, V lost 7 bases, and 7 bases had no gene match. Germline V gives CDR1 MDHEN, CDR2 SYDVKM. Full variable domain (remainder filled in from reference TRBV28 and TRBJ1-1): DVKVTQSSRYLVKRTGEKVFLECVQDMDHENMFWYRQDPGLGLRLIYFSYDVKMKEKGDIPEGYSVSREKKERFSLILESASTNQTSMYLCASTQGAPPEAFFGQGTRLTVV.

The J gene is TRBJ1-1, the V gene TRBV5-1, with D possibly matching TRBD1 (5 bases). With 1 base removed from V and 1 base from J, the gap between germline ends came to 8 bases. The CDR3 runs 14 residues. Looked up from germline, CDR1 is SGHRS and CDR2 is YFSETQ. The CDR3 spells CASSLQGSNTEAFF. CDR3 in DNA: TGCGCCAGCAGCTTGCAGGGATCGAACACTGAAGCTTTCTTT.

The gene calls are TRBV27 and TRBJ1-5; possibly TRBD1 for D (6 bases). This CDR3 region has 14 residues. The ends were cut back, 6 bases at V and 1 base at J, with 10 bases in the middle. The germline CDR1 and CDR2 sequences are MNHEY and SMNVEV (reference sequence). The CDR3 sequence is CASRSGQSNQPQHF. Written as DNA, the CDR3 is TGTGCCAGCAGGTCCGGACAGAGCAATCAGCCCCAGCATTTT.

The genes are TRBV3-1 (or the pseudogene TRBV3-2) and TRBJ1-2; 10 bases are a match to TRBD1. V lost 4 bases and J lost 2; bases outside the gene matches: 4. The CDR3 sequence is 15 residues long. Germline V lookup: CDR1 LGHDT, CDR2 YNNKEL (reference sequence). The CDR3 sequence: CASSPQGQGNYGYTF. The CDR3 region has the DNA TGTGCCAGCAGCCCCCAGGGACAGGGGAACTATGGCTACACCTTC.

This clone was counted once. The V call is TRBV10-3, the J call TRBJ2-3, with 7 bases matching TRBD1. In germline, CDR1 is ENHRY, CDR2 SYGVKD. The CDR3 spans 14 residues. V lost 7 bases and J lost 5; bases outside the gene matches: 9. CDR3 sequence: CAITSNHRGDTQYF. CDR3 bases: TGTGCCATCACTTCTAATCACAGGGGAGATACGCAGTATTTT.

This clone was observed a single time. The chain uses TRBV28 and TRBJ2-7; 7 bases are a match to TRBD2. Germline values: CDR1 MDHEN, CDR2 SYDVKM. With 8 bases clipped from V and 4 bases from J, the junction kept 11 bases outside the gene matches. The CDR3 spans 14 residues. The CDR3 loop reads CASLPRLAVYEQYF. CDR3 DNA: TGTGCCAGCCTCCCCAGGCTAGCGGTTTACGAGCAGTACTTC.

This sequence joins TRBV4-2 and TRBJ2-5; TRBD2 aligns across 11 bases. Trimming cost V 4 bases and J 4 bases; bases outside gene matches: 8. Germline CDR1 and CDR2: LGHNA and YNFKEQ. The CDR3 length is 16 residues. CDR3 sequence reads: CASSRNPTSGVETQYF. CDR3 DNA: TGTGCCAGCAGCCGCAATCCGACTAGCGGGGTAGAGACCCAGTACTTC.

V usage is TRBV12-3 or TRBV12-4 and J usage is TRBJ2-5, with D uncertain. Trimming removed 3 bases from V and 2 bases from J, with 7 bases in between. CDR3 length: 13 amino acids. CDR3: CASSLTSQETQYF. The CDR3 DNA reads TGTGCCAGCAGTTTGACTTCGCAAGAGACCCAGTACTTC.

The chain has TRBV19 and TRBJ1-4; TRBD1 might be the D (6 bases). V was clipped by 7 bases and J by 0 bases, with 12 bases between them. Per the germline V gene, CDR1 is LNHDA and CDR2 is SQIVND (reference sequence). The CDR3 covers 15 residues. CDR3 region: CASNKDSSTNEKLFF. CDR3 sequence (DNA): TGTGCCAGTAATAAGGACAGCTCAACTAATGAAAAACTGTTTTTT.

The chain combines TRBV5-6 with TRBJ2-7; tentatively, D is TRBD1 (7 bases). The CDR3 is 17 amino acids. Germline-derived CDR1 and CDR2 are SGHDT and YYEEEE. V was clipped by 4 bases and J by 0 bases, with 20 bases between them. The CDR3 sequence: CASSPYQGGRSSYEQYF. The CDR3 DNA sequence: TGTGCCAGCAGCCCGTACCAGGGGGGACGGAGCTCCTACGAGCAGTACTTC.

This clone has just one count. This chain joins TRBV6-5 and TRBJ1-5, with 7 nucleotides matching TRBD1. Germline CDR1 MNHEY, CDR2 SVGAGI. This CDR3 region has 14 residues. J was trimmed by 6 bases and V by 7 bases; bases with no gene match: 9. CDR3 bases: TGTGCCAGCATGGTAGACAGGGCCAGTCAGCCCCAGCATTTT. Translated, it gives CASMVDRASQPQHF.

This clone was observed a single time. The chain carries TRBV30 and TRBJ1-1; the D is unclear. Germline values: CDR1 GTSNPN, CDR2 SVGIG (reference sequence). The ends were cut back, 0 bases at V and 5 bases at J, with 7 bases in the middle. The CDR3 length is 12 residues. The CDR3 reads CAWSVLSTEAFF. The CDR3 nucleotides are TGTGCCTGGAGTGTACTAAGTACTGAAGCTTTCTTT.

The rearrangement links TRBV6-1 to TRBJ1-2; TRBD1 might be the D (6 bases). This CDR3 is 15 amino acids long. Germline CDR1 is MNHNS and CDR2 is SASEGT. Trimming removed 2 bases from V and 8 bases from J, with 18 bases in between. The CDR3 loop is CASSENPAGEGGYTF. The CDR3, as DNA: TGTGCCAGCAGTGAAAACCCGGCAGGGGAAGGGGGCTACACCTTC.

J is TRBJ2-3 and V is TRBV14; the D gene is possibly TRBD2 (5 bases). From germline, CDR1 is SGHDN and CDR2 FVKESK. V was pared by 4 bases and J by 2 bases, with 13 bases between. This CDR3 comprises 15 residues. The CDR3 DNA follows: TGTGCCAGCAGCCCCGGACTGATTATCACAGATACGCAGTATTTT. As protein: CASSPGLIITDTQYF. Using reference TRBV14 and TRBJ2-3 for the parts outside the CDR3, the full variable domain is EAGVTQFPSHSVIEKGQTVTLRCDPISGHDNLYWYRRVMGKEIKFLLHFVKESKQDESGMPNNRFLAERTGGTYSTLKVQPAELEDSGVYFCASSPGLIITDTQYFGPGTRLTVL.

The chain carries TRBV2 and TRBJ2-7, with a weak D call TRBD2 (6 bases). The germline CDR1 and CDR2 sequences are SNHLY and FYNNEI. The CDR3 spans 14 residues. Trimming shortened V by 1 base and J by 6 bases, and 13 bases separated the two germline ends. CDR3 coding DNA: TGTGCCAGCAGTGAAGGCCAGGGAGGACGCGAGCAGTACTTC. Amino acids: CASSEGQGGREQYF.

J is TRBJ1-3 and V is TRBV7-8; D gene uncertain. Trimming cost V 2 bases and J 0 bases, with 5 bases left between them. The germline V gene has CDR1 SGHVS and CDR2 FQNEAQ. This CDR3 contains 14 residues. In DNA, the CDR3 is TGTGCCAGCAGCTTACCCTCCTCTGGAAACACCATATATTTT. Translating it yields CASSLPSSGNTIYF.

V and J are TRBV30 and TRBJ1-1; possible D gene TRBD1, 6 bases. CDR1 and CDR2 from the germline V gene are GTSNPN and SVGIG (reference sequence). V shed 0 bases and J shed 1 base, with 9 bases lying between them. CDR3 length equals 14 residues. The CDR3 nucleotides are TGTGCCTGGAGTGTAAACAGGGCGAACACTGAAGCTTTCTTT. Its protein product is CAWSVNRANTEAFF.